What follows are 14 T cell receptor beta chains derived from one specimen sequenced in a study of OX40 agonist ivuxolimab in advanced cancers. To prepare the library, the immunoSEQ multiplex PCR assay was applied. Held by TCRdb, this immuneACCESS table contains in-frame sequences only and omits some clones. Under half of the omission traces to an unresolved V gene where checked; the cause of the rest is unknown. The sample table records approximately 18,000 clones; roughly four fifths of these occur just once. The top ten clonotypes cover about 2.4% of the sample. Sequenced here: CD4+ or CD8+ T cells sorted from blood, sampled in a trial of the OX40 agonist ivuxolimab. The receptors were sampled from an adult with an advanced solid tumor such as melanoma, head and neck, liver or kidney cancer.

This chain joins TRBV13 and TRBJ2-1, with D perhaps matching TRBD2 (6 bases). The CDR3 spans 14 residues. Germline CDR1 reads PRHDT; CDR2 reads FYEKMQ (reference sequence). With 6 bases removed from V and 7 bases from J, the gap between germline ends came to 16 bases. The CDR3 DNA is TGTGCCAGCAGAGGGGTCGGGAGTCGGAATGAGCAGTTCTTC. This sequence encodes CASRGVGSRNEQFF.

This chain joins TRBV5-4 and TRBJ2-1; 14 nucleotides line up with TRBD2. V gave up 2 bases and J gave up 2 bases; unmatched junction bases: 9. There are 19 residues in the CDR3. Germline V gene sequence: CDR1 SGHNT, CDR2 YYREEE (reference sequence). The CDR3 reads CASSFGTSGRGGAYNEQFF. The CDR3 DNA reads TGTGCCAGCAGCTTTGGGACTAGCGGGAGAGGCGGGGCCTACAATGAGCAGTTCTTC.

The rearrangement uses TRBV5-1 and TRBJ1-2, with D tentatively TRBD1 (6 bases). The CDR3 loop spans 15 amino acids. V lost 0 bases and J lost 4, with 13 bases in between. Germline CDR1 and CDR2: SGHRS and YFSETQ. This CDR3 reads CASSLARGGSYGYTF. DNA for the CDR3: TGCGCCAGCAGCTTGGCCAGGGGAGGTAGCTATGGCTACACCTTC.

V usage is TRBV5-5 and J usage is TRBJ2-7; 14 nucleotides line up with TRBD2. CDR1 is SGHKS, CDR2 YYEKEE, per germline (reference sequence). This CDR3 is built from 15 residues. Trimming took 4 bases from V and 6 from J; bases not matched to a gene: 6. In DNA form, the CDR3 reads TGTGCCAGCAGCCTGGGGGGACTAGCGGGAGCCGAGCAGTACTTC. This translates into CASSLGGLAGAEQYF. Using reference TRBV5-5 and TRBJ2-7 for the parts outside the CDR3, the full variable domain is DAGVTQSPTHLIKTRGQQVTLRCSPISGHKSVSWYQQVLGQGPQFIFQYYEKEERGRGNFPDRFSARQFPNYSSELNVNALLLGDSALYLCASSLGGLAGAEQYFGPGTRLTVT.

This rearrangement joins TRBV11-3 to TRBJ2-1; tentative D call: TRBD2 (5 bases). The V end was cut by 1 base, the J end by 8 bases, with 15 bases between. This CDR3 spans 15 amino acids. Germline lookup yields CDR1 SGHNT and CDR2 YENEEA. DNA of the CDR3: TGTGCCAGCAGCTTAGCTGGGAGCGCACTCCATGAGCAGTTCTTC. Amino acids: CASSLAGSALHEQFF.

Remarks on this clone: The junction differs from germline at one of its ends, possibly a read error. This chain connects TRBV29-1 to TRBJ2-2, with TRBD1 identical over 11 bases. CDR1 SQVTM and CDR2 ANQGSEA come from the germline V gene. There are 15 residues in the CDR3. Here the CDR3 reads CSVARDRGVHRGAVF. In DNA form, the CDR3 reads TGCAGCGTTGCCCGGGACAGGGGGGTTCACCGGGGAGCTGTTTTT.

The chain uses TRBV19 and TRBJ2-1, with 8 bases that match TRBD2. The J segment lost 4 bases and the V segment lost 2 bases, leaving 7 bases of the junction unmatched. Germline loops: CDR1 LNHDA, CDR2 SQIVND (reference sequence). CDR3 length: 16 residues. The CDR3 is CASSITVTSVYNEQFF. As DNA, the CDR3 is TGTGCCAGTAGTATAACCGTGACTAGCGTTTACAATGAGCAGTTCTTC.

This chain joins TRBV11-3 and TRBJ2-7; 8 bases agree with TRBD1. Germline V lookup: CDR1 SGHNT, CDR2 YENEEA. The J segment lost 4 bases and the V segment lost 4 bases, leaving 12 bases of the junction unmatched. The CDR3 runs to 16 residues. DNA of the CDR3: TGTGCCAGCAGCTCAGCATGGACAGGGAATTTTTACGAGCAGTACTTC. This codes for CASSSAWTGNFYEQYF.

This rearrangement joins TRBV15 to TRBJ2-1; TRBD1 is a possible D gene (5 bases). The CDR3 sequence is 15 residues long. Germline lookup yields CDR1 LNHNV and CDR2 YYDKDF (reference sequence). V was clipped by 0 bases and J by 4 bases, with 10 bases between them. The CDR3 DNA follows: TGTGCCACCAGCAGAGATGTGACAGATTACAATGAGCAGTTCTTC. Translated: CATSRDVTDYNEQFF.

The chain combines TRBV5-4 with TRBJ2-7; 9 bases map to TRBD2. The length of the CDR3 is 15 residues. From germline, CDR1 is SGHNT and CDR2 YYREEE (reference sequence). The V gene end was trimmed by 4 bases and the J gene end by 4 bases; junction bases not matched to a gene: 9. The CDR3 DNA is TGTGCCAGCAGCAAACCGGGACTAGCAGAGTACGAGCAGTACTTC. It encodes CASSKPGLAEYEQYF.

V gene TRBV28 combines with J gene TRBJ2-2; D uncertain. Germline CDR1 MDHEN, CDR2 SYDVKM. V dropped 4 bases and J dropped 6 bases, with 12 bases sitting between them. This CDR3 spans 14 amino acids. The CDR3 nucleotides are TGTGCCAGCAGTTCCTCGTCAAGGGCCGGGGAGCTGTTTTTT. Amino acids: CASSSSSRAGELFF.

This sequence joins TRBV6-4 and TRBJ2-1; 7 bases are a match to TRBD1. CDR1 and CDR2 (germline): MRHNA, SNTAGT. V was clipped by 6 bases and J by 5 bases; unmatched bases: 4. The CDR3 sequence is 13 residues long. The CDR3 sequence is CASRRTGDNEQFF. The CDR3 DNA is TGTGCCAGCAGGAGGACAGGAGACAATGAGCAGTTCTTC.

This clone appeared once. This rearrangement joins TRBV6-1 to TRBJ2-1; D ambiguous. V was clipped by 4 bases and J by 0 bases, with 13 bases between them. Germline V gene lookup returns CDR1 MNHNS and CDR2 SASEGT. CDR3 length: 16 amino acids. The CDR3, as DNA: TGTGCCAGCAGTGGTCCCAGCCCAAGCTCCTACAATGAGCAGTTCTTC. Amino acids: CASSGPSPSSYNEQFF.

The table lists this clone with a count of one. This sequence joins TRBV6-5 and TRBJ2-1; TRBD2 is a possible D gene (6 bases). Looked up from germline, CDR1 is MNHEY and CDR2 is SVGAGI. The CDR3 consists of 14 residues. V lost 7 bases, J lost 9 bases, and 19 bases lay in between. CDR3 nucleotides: TGTGCCAGCACCCTCTCGGGGGAGTTTCGTGAGCAGTTCTTC. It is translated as CASTLSGEFREQFF.